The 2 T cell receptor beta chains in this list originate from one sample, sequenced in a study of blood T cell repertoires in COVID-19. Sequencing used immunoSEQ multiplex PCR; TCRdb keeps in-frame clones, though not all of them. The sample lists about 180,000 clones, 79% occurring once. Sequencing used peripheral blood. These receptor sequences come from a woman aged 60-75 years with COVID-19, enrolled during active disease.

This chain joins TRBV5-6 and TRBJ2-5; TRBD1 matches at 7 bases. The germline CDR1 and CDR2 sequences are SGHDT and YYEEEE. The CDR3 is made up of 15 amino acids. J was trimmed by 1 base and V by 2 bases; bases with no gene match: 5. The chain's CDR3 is CASSFGQVTQETQYF. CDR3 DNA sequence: TGTGCCAGCAGCTTTGGACAGGTAACCCAAGAGACCCAGTACTTC.

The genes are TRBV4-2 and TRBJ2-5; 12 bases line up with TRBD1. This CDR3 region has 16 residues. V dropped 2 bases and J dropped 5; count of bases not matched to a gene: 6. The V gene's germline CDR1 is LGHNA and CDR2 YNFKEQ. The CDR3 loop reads CASSQSRDRGLETQYF. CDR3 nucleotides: TGTGCCAGCAGCCAAAGCCGGGACAGGGGGCTGGAGACCCAGTACTTC.